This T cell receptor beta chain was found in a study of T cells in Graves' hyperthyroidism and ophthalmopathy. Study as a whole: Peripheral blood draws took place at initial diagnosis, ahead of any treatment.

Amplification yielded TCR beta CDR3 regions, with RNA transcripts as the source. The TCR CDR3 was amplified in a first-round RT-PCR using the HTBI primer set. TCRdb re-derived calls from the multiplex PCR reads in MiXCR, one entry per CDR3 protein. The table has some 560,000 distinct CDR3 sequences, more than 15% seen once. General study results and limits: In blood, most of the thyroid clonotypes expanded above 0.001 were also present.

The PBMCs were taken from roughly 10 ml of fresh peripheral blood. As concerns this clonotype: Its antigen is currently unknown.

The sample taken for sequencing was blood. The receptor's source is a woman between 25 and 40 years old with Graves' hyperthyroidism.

CDR3 loop: CASSLWGQGLNSPLHF. As DNA, the CDR3 is TGTGCCAGCAGCTTATGGGGACAGGGCCTCAATTCACCCCTCCACTTT. The V gene is TRBV11-2, the J gene TRBJ1-6, with 9 bases matching TRBD1. The CDR3 length is 16 residues. Unmatched junction bases numbered 6, after V lost 2 bases and J lost 7 bases. CDR1 and CDR2 (germline): SGHAT, FQNNGV. The variable domain in full, completed from reference TRBV11-2 and TRBJ1-6, reads EAGVAQSPRYKIIEKRQSVAFWCNPISGHATLYWYQQILGQGPKLLIQFQNNGVVDDSQLPKDRFSAERLKGVDSTLKIQPAKLEDSAVYLCASSLWGQGLNSPLHFGNGTRLTVT.